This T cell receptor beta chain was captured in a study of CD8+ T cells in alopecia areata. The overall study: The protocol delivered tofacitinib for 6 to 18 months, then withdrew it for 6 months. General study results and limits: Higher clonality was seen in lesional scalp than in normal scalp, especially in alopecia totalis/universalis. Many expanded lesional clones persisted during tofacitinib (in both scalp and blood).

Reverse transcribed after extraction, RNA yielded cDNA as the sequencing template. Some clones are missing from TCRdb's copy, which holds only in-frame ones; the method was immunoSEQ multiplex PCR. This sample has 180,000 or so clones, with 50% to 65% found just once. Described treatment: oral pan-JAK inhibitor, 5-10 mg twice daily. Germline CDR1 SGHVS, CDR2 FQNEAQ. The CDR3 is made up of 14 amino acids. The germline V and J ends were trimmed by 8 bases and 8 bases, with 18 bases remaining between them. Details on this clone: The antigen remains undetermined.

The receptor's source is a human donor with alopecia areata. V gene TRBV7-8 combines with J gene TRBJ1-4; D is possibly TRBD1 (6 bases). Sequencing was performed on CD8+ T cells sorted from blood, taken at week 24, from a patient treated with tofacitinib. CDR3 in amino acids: CASFRDKKREKLFF. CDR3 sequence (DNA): TGTGCCAGCTTCCGGGACAAGAAAAGGGAAAAACTGTTTTTT.